The 19 T cell receptor beta chains presented below share a single source sample, sequenced in a study of cytomegalovirus exposure and HLA in healthy donors. PCR primers comprised 60 Vbeta and 13 Jbeta primers. Produced via immunoSEQ multiplex PCR; TCRdb's table is partial and in-frame only. The repertoire holds more than 80,000 clones, with 50% to 80% as singletons. Material for sequencing was PBMCs. These receptors were taken from a man in his 60s in good health and CMV-seronegative.

The V call is TRBV2, the J call TRBJ2-4; 11 nucleotides line up with TRBD2. The trim removed 6 bases at V and 5 bases at J, leaving 6 bases unmatched. CDR1 and CDR2 (germline): SNHLY, FYNNEI. This CDR3 is built from 15 residues. CDR3 loop: CASRRLAGFENIQYF. For the CDR3, the DNA is TGTGCCAGCAGACGACTAGCGGGATTCGAAAACATTCAGTACTTC.

The chain combines TRBV4-1 with TRBJ1-2; the D gene is possibly TRBD1 (6 bases). Per germline, CDR1 MGHRA and CDR2 YSYEKL. V shed 4 bases and J shed 2 bases, with 14 bases lying between them. The CDR3 length is 15 residues. DNA for the CDR3: TGCGCCAGCAGCCCCACGGACAGTATCAACTATGGCTACACCTTC. Residues: CASSPTDSINYGYTF.

The chain uses TRBV10-3 and TRBJ2-1; 10 bases agree with TRBD2. V dropped 7 bases and J dropped 8; count of bases not matched to a gene: 5. This CDR3 is 13 amino acids long. Germline assignment: CDR1 ENHRY and CDR2 SYGVKD. CDR3 sequence: CAIKLAGSHEQFF. The CDR3 DNA reads TGTGCCATCAAACTAGCGGGATCCCATGAGCAGTTCTTC.

About this clone: At one end the junction does not follow the germline gene, possibly because of a read error. The gene calls are TRBV7-9 and TRBJ1-2; perhaps TRBD1 as D (5 bases). Germline assignment: CDR1 SEHNR and CDR2 FQNEAQ (reference sequence). The CDR3 sequence is 11 residues long. CDR3 DNA sequence: TGTTCCAGCAGCCCGGGACTAATTTGCACCTTC. As protein: CSSSPGLICTF.

This clone was seen once. The rearrangement uses TRBV2 and TRBJ2-4, with D possibly TRBD2 on 5 matching bases. The CDR3 runs 18 residues. V lost 0 bases, J lost 0 bases, and 15 bases lay in between. CDR1 is SNHLY and CDR2 is FYNNEI in the germline V gene. CDR3 amino acids: CASSEALRGLIAKNIQYF. The DNA of the CDR3 is TGTGCCAGCAGTGAAGCGCTACGGGGTTTGATAGCCAAAAACATTCAGTACTTC.

This clone was picked up a small number of times. V is TRBV10-2 and J is TRBJ2-1; 11 bases agree with TRBD2. Looked up from germline, CDR1 is WSHSY and CDR2 is SAAADI. This CDR3 spans 17 amino acids. The trim removed 2 bases at V and 4 bases at J, leaving 7 bases unmatched. CDR3 loop: CASSERKGTSGYNEQFF. DNA for the CDR3: TGCGCCAGCAGTGAGAGGAAAGGGACTAGCGGTTACAATGAGCAGTTCTTC.

The chain links TRBV19 to TRBJ2-5; 9 bases match TRBD1. Germline V gives CDR1 LNHDA, CDR2 SQIVND (reference sequence). The CDR3 totals 16 residues. V shed 2 bases and J 4 bases; nucleotides not matched to a gene: 8. The CDR3 coding sequence is TGTGCCAGTAGTATAAGTGACAGGGGGAGAGGAGAGACCCAGTACTTC. Encoded protein: CASSISDRGRGETQYF. The full variable domain, in which reference TRBV19 and TRBJ2-5 provide the parts outside the CDR3, is DGGITQSPKYLFRKEGQNVTLSCEQNLNHDAMYWYRQDPGQGLRLIYYSQIVNDFQKGDIAEGYSVSREKKESFPLTVTSAQKNPTAFYLCASSISDRGRGETQYFGPGTRLLVL.

The CDR3 loop is CASSYLFRQGGSPLHF. The CDR3 DNA is TGTGCCAGCAGTTACCTCTTTAGACAGGGGGGCTCACCCCTCCACTTT. This chain joins TRBV6-5 and TRBJ1-6, with 9 bases aligning to TRBD1. V dropped 2 bases and J dropped 10; count of bases not matched to a gene: 9. The CDR3 loop spans 16 amino acids. The germline gives CDR1 MNHEY, CDR2 SVGAGI.

This rearrangement joins TRBV11-3 to TRBJ1-3; D is possibly TRBD1 (5 bases). CDR3 length: 14 residues. The V gene lost 5 bases and the J gene lost 1 base, with 9 bases spanning the gap. Germline V CDR1 and CDR2: SGHNT, YENEEA. The CDR3 loop is CASSAGSSGNTIYF. CDR3 coding DNA: TGTGCCAGCAGCGCAGGGTCATCTGGAAACACCATATATTTT.

This chain links TRBV28 with TRBJ2-7; possibly TRBD1 for D (6 bases). The CDR3 is made up of 16 amino acids. Looked up from germline, CDR1 is MDHEN and CDR2 is SYDVKM. V was shortened by 3 bases and J by 6 bases, with 21 bases between the two germline ends. The CDR3 nucleotides read TGTGCCAGCAGTTTTCTATACAGGGCGGATAAGTTCGAGCAGTACTTC. Protein: CASSFLYRADKFEQYF.

In its sample, this clone was seen a few times. CDR3 nucleotides: TGTGCCAGCTCACCGTTGGGGCTAGCGCCCTCCTACAATGAGCAGTTCTTC. Translating it yields CASSPLGLAPSYNEQFF. V is TRBV18 and J is TRBJ2-1; D is possibly TRBD2 (6 bases). Trimming cost V 3 bases and J 0 bases, with 15 bases left between them. CDR1 and CDR2 from the germline V gene are KGHSH and LQKENI. The length of the CDR3 is 17 residues.

This clone was recorded only once. V and J are TRBV5-4 and TRBJ1-4, with TRBD1 matching over 10 bases. The germline V gene has CDR1 SGHNT and CDR2 YYREEE (reference sequence). This CDR3 comprises 14 residues. V shed 4 bases and J 7 bases; nucleotides not matched to a gene: 4. As DNA, the CDR3 is TGTGCCAGCAGCACCGGGACAGGGGTTGAAAAACTGTTTTTT. This codes for CASSTGTGVEKLFF.

This clone was seen a single time. The gene calls are TRBV30 and TRBJ1-1; 8 nucleotides agree with TRBD1. V shed 3 bases, J shed 5 bases, and the junction held 8 bases outside the gene matches. Per the germline V gene, CDR1 is GTSNPN and CDR2 is SVGIG (reference sequence). The CDR3 is made up of 14 amino acids. CDR3 sequence (DNA): TGTGCCTGGAGCCATGACAGGGGAAGGACTGAAGCTTTCTTT. Protein: CAWSHDRGRTEAFF.

The sample holds a few counts of this clone. This CDR3 is CATTASPGQGNTEAFF. As DNA, the CDR3 is TGTGCCACAACAGCATCACCGGGACAGGGGAACACTGAAGCTTTCTTT. The gene calls are TRBV25-1 and TRBJ1-1, with 9 bases aligning to TRBD1. The V and J ends lost 10 bases and 1 base, in that order; junction bases with no gene match: 13. This CDR3 has 16 residues. Germline CDR1 reads MGHDK; CDR2 reads SYGVNS.

The chain employs TRBV5-6 and TRBJ2-1, with D perhaps matching TRBD2 (6 bases). The CDR3 covers 15 residues. CDR1 SGHDT and CDR2 YYEEEE come from the germline V gene. V was cut by 1 base and J by 7 bases, with 15 bases left in between. The CDR3: CASSLTSRRENEQFF. The CDR3, as DNA: TGTGCCAGCAGCTTGACTAGCCGCCGAGAGAATGAGCAGTTCTTC.

This chain uses TRBV18 with TRBJ1-5, with 9 bases identical to TRBD1. Germline CDR1 KGHSH, CDR2 LQKENI. CDR3 length: 15 amino acids. Germline trimming cut 3 bases from V and 4 bases from J; bases unmatched to any gene: 4. CDR3 in DNA: TGTGCCAGCTCACCTCCGGGACAGGGAAATCAGCCCCAGCATTTT. Its translation is CASSPPGQGNQPQHF. The full variable domain, its missing parts supplied by reference TRBV18 and TRBJ1-5, is NAGVMQNPRHLVRRRGQEARLRCSPMKGHSHVYWYRQLPEEGLKFMVYLQKENIIDESGMPKERFSAEFPKEGPSILRIQQVVRGDSAAYFCASSPPGQGNQPQHFGDGTRLSIL.

This chain uses TRBV19 with TRBJ2-7; D is perhaps TRBD1 (6 bases). Germline CDR1 LNHDA, CDR2 SQIVND (reference sequence). The CDR3 runs to 12 residues. The V end was cut by 5 bases, the J end by 4 bases, with 9 bases between. CDR3 in amino acids: CASSDRSYEQYF. CDR3 coding DNA: TGTGCCAGTAGTGACAGGAGTTACGAGCAGTACTTC.

The rearrangement uses TRBV5-1 and TRBJ2-1; possibly TRBD2 for D (6 bases). Germline V CDR1 and CDR2: SGHRS, YFSETQ. V dropped 4 bases and J dropped 3 bases, with 14 bases sitting between them. The CDR3 is 15 amino acids. In DNA form, the CDR3 reads TGCGCCAGCAGCGATTGGGGGGAGTACTACAATGAGCAGTTCTTC. It translates to CASSDWGEYYNEQFF.

The DNA of the CDR3 is TGCGCCAGCAGCCTGCTTACAAGGGGGCAGGGGGAGCTGTTTTTT. Translating it yields CASSLLTRGQGELFF. The chain is built from TRBV5-1 and TRBJ2-2, with 7 bases identical to TRBD1. Germline loops: CDR1 SGHRS, CDR2 YFSETQ. V shed 4 bases and J 8 bases; nucleotides not matched to a gene: 11. The CDR3 runs 15 residues.